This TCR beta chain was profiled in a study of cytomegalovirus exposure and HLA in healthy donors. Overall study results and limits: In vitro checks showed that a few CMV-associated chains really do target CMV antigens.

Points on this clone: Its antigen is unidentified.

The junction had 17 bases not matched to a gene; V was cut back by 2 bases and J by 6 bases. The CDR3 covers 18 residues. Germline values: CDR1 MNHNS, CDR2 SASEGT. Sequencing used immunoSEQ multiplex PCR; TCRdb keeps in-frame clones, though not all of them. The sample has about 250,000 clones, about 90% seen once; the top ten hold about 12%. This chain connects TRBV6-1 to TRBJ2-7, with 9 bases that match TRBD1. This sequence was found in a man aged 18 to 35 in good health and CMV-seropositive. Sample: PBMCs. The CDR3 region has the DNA TGTGCCAGCAGTGAACCACTGACCCGGGACAGGGCTTCTGGCGAGCAGTACTTC. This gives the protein CASSEPLTRDRASGEQYF.